What follows is one T cell receptor beta chain and its context. The antigen is unknown. Sequencing used immunoSEQ multiplex PCR; TCRdb keeps in-frame clones, though not all of them. Of over 130,000 clones listed, 85% to 95% are singletons. The data originate from a study of T cell responses to AZD1222 COVID-19 vaccine. Study-level results: Spike-specific TCR depth and breadth grew after two AZD1222 doses.

Per germline, CDR1 SGHTA and CDR2 FQGNSA. The V and J ends lost 4 bases and 5 bases respectively, with 14 bases between them. The CDR3 contains 14 residues. This sequence was found in an adult in good health. The sample consisted of peripheral blood, taken on day 0 of AZD1222 vaccination. The chain combines TRBV7-2 with TRBJ1-1; D is uncertain. CDR3 sequence (DNA): TGTGCCAGCAGCTCCCTCCCTCGGGGTACTGAAGCTTTCTTT. The encoded protein is CASSSLPRGTEAFF.